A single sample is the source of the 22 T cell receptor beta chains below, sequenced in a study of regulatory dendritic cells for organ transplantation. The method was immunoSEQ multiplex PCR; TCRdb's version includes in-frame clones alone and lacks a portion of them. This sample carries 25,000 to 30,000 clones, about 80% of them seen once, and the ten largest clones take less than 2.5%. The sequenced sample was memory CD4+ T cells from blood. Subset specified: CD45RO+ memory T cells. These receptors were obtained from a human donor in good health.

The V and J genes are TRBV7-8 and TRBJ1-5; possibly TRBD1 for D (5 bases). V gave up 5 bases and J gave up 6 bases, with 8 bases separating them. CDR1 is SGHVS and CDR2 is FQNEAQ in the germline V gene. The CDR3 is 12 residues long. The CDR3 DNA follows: TGTGCCAGCAGCCCAGGGCGTCAGCCCCAGCATTTT. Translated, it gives CASSPGRQPQHF.

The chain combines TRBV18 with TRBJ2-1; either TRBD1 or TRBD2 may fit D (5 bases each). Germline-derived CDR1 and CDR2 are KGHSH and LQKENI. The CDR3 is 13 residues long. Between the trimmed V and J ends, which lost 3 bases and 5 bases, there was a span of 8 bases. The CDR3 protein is CASSPGTHNEQFF. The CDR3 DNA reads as TGTGCCAGCTCACCCGGGACCCACAATGAGCAGTTCTTC.

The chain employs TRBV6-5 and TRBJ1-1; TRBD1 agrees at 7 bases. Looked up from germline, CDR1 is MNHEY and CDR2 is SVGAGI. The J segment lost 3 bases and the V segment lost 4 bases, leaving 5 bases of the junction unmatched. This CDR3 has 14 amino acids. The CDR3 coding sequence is TGTGCCAGCAGTTCGGACAGGCCGTACACTGAAGCTTTCTTT. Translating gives CASSSDRPYTEAFF.

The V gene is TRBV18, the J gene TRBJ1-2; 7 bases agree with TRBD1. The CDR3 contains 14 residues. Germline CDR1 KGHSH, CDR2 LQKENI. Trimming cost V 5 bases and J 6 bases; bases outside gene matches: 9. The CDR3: CASSVRGAGDGYTF. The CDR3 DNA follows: TGTGCCAGCTCAGTCAGGGGGGCCGGCGATGGCTACACCTTC.

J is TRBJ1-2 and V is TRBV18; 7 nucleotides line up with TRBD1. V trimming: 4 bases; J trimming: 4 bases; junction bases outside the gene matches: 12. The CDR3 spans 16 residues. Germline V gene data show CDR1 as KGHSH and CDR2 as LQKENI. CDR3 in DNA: TGTGCCAGCTCACACGGGACAGTCAGAGGTCCCTATGGCTACACCTTC. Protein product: CASSHGTVRGPYGYTF.

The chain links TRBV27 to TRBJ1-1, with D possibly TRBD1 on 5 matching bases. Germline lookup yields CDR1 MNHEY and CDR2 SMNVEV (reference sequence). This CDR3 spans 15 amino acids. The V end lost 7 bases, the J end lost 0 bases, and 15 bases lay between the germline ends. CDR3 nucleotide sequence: TGTGCCAGCAAAATTCAGGGTACCATGAACACTGAAGCTTTCTTT. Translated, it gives CASKIQGTMNTEAFF.

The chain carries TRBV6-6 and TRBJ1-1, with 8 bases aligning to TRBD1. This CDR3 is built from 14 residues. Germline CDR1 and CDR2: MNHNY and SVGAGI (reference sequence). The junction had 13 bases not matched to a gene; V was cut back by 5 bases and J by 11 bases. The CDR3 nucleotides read TGTGCCAGCAGTAGGGGACAGGCCCCAGATTGGGCTTTCTTT. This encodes CASSRGQAPDWAFF.

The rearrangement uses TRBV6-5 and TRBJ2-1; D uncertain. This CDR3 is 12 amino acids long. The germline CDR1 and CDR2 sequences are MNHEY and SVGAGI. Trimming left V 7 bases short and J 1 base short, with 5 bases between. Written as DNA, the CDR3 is TGTGCCAGCAAAAGTTCCTACAATGAGCAGTTCTTC. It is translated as CASKSSYNEQFF.

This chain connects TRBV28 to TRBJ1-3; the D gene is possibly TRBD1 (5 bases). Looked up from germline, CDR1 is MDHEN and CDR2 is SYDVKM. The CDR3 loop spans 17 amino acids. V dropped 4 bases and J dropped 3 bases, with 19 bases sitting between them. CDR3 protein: CASSYRQGEVFGNTIYF. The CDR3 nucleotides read TGTGCCAGCAGTTACAGGCAGGGAGAGGTTTTTGGAAACACCATATATTTT.

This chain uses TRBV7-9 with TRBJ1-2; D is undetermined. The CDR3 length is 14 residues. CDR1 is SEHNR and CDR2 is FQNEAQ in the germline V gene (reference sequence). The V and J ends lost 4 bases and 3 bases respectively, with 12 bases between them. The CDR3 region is CASSYLRVDYGYTF. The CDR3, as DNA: TGTGCCAGCAGCTACCTCCGGGTCGACTATGGCTACACCTTC.

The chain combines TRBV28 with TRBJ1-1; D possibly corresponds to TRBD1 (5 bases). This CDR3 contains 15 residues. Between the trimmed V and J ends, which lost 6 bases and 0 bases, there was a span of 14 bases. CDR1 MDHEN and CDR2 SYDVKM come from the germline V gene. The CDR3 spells CASRTGDGMNTEAFF. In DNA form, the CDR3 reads TGTGCCAGCAGAACCGGGGACGGAATGAACACTGAAGCTTTCTTT.

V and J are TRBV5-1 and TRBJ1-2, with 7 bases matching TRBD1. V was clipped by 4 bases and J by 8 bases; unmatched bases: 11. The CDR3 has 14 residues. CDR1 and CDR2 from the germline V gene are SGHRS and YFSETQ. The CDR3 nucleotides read TGCGCCAGCAGCCCCCAGGAGGGGGCGGAGGGCTACACCTTC. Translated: CASSPQEGAEGYTF.

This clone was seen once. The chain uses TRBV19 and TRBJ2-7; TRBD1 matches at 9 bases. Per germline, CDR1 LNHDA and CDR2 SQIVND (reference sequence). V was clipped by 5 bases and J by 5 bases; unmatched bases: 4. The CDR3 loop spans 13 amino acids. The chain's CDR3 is CASSPRTGDEQYF. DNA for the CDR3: TGTGCCAGTAGTCCAAGGACAGGGGACGAGCAGTACTTC.

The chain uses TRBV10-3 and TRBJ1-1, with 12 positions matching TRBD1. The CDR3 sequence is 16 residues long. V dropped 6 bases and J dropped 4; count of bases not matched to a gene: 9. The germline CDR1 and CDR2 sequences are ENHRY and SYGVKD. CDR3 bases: TGTGCCATCAGCCTGGGGACAGGGGGCGGTAGCACTGAAGCTTTCTTT. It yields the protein CAISLGTGGGSTEAFF.

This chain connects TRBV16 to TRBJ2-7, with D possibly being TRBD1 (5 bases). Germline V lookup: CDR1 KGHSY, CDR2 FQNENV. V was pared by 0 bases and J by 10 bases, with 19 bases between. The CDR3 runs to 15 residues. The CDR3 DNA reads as TGTGCCAGCAGCCAATCGATGCCAAGGGGCGCCTCCCAGTACTTC. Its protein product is CASSQSMPRGASQYF. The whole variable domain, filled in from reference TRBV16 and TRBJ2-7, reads GEEVAQTPKHLVRGEGQKAKLYCAPIKGHSYVFWYQQVLKNEFKFLISFQNENVFDETGMPKERFSAKCLPNSPCSLEIQATKLEDSAVYFCASSQSMPRGASQYFGPGTRLTVT.

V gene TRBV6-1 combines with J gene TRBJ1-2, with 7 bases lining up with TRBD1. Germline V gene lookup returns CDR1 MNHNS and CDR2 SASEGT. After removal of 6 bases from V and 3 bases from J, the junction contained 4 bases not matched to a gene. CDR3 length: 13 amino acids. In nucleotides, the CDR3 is TGTGCCAGCAGAGCCGGGACAGACTATGGCTACACCTTC. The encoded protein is CASRAGTDYGYTF.

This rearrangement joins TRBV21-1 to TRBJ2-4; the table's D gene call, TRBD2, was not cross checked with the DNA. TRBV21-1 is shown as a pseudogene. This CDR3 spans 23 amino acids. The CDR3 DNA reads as TGTGCCAGCAGCAAATGGCCGCTCCCGGGACTAGCGGGGGGGATACTAGCCAAAAACATTCAGTACTTC. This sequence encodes CASSKWPLPGLAGGILAKNIQYF.

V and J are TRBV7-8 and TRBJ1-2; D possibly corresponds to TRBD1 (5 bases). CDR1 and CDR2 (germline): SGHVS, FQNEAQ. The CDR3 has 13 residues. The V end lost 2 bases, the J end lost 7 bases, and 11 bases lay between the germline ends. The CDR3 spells CASSLQGLGGYTF. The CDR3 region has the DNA TGTGCCAGCAGCTTACAGGGTTTGGGTGGCTACACCTTC.

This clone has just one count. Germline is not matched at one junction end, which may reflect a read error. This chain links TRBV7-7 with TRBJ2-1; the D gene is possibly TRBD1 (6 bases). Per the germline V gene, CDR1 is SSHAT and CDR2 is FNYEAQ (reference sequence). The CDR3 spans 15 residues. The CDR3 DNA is TGTGCTAGCAGCTCCGACAGGAGCTCCTACAATGAGCAGTTCTTC. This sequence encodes CASSSDRSSYNEQFF.

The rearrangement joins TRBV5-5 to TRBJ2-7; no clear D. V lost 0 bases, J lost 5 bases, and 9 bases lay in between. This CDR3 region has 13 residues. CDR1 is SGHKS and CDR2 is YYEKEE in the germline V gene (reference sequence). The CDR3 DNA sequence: TGTGCCAGCAGCTTGGGGTCCGGTAACGAGCAGTACTTC. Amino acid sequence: CASSLGSGNEQYF.

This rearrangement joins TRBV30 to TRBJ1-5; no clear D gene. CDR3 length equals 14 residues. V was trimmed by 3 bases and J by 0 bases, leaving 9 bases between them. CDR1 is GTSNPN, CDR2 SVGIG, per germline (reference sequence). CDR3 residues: CAWSMGYSNQPQHF. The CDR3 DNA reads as TGTGCCTGGAGCATGGGGTATAGCAATCAGCCCCAGCATTTT.

CDR3 sequence: CAWSRSRETQYF. CDR3 bases: TGTGCCTGGAGTCGTTCGCGAGAGACCCAGTACTTC. The chain has TRBV30 and TRBJ2-5; D ambiguous. Germline CDR1 GTSNPN, CDR2 SVGIG (reference sequence). V lost 2 bases to trimming and J lost 4 bases, with 8 bases between them. CDR3 size: 12 residues.